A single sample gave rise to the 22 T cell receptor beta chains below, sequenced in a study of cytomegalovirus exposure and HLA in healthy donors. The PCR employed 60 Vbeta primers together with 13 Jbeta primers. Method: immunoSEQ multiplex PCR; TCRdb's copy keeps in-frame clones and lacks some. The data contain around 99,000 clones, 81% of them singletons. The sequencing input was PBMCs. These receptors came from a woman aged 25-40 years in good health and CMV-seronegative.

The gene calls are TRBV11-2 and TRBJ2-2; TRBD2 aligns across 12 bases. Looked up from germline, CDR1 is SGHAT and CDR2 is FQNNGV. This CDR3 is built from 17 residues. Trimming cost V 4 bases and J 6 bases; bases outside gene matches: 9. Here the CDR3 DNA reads TGTGCCAGCAGCTCGCCGGGACTAGCGGGTTCTTCCGGGGAGCTGTTTTTT. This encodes CASSSPGLAGSSGELFF.

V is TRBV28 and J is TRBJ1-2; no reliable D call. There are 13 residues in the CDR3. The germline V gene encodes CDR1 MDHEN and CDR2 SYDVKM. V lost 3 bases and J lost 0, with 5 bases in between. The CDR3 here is CASSLDSNYGYTF. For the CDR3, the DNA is TGTGCCAGCAGTTTGGACTCTAACTATGGCTACACCTTC.

The CDR3 DNA sequence: TGTGCCAGCAGCCATCGGGGGGGATATTCACCCCTCCACTTT. It translates to CASSHRGGYSPLHF. The chain combines TRBV5-8 with TRBJ1-6; D may be TRBD1 (5 bases). V lost 4 bases and J lost 8, with 13 bases in between. CDR1 is SGHTS, CDR2 YDEGEE, per germline. This CDR3 has 14 residues.

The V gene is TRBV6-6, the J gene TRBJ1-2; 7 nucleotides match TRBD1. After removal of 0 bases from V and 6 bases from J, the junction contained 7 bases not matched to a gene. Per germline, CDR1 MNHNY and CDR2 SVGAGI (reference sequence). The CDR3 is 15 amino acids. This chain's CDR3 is CASSYSRGRGDGYTF. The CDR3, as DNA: TGTGCCAGCAGTTACTCGAGGGGGCGAGGGGATGGCTACACCTTC.

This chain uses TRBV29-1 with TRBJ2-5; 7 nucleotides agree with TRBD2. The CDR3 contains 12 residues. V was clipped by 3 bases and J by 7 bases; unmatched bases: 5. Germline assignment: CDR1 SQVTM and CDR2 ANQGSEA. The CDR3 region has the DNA TGCAGCGTTGATGGTCCTAGCGGGACCCAGTACTTC. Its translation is CSVDGPSGTQYF.

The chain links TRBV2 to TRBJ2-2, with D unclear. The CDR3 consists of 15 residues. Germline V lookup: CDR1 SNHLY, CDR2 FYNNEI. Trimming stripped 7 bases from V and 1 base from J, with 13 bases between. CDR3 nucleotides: TGTGCCAGCAAGAATGGGCAAGAGAACACCGGGGAGCTGTTTTTT. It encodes CASKNGQENTGELFF.

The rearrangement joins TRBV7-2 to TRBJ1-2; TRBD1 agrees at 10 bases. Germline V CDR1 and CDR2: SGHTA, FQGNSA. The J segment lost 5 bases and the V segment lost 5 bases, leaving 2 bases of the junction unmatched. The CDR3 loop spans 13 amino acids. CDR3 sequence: CASSPDRGYGYTF. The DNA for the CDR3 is TGTGCCAGCAGCCCGGACAGGGGGTATGGCTACACCTTC. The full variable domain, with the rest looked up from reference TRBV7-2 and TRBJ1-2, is GAGVSQSPSNKVTEKGKDVELRCDPISGHTALYWYRQSLGQGLEFLIYFQGNSAPDKSGLPSDRFSAERTGGSVSTLTIQRTQQEDSAVYLCASSPDRGYGYTFGSGTRLTVV.

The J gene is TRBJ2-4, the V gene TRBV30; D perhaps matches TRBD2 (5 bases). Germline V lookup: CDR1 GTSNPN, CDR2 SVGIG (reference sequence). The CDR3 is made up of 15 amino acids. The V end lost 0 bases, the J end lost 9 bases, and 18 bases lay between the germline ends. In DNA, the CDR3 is TGTGCCTGGAGTGTCCTTCGAGCCGACCGGGGCATTCAGTACTTC. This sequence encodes CAWSVLRADRGIQYF.

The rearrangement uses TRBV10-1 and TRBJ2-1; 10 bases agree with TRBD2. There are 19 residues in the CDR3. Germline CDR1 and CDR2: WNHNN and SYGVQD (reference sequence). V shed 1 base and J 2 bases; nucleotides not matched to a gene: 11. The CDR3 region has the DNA TGCGCCAGCAGTGAGTGGAGGACTAGCGGCCAGGGGCCCTACAATGAGCAGTTCTTC. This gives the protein CASSEWRTSGQGPYNEQFF.

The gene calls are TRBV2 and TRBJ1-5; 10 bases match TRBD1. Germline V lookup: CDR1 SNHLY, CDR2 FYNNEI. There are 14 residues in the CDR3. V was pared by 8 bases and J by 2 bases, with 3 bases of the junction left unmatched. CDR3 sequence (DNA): TGTGCCAGCGGGGGGACAGGGGGCAATCAGCCCCAGCATTTT. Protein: CASGGTGGNQPQHF.

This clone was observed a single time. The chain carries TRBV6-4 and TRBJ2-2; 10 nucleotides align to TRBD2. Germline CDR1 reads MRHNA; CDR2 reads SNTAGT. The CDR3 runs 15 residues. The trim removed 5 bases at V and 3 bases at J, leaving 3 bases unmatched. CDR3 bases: TGTGCCAGCAGTCCACTAGCGGGATACACCGGGGAGCTGTTTTTT. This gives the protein CASSPLAGYTGELFF.

DNA for the CDR3: TGTGCCAGCAGTTTATTAGCAGGGGGAGGCACTGAAGCTTTCTTT. Its protein is CASSLLAGGGTEAFF. This rearrangement joins TRBV28 to TRBJ1-1; TRBD1 matches at 7 bases. Trimming cost V 1 base and J 4 bases; bases outside gene matches: 6. CDR1 MDHEN and CDR2 SYDVKM come from the germline V gene. The CDR3 contains 15 residues.

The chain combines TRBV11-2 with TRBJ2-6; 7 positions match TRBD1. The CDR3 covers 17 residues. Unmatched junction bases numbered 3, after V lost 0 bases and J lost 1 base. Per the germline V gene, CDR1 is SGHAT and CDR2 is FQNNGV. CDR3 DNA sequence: TGTGCCAGCAGCTTAGAAGGGGGCCGGTCTGGGGCCAACGTCCTGACTTTC. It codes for CASSLEGGRSGANVLTF.

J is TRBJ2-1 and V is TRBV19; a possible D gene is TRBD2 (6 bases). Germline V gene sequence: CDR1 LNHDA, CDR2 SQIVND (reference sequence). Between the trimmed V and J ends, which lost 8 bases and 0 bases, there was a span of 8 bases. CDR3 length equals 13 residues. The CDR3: CASGGSSYNEQFF. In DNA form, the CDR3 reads TGTGCCAGTGGGGGGAGCTCCTACAATGAGCAGTTCTTC.

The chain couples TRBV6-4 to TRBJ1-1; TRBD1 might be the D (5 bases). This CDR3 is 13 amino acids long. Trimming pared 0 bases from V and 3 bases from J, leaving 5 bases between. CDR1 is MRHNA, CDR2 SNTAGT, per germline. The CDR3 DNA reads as TGTGCCAGCAGTGACTCGGGGCACACTGAAGCTTTCTTT. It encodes CASSDSGHTEAFF.

DNA of the CDR3: TGTGCCAGCAGCCCCGTGGGGAGGGGCGAGCAGTACTTC. Translating gives CASSPVGRGEQYF. The gene calls are TRBV11-2 and TRBJ2-7; TRBD2 matches at 7 bases. Germline V lookup: CDR1 SGHAT, CDR2 FQNNGV. The V gene end was trimmed by 5 bases and the J gene end by 6 bases; junction bases not matched to a gene: 7. There are 13 residues in the CDR3.

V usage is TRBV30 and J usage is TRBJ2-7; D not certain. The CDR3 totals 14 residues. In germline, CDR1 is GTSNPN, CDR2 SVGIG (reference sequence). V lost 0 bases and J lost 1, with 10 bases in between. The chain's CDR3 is CAWSVFGRSYEQYF. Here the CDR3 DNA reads TGTGCCTGGAGTGTTTTTGGCAGATCCTACGAGCAGTACTTC.

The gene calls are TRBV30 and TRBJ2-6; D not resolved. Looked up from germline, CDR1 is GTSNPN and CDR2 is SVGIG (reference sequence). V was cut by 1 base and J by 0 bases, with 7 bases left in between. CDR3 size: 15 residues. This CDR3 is CAWSGYHSGANVLTF. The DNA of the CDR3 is TGTGCCTGGAGTGGCTACCACTCTGGGGCCAACGTCCTGACTTTC.

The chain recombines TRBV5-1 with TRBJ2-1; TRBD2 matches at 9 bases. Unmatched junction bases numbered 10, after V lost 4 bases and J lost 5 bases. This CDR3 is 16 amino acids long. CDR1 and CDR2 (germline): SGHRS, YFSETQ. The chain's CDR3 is CASSIGSSGNNNEQFF. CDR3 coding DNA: TGCGCCAGCAGCATTGGCTCTAGCGGGAATAACAATGAGCAGTTCTTC.

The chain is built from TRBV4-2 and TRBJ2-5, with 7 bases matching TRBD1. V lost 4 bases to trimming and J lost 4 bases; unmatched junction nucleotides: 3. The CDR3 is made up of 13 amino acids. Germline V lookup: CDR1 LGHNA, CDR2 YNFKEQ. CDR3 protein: CASSRQGRETQYF. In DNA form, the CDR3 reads TGTGCCAGCAGCCGACAGGGTCGAGAGACCCAGTACTTC.

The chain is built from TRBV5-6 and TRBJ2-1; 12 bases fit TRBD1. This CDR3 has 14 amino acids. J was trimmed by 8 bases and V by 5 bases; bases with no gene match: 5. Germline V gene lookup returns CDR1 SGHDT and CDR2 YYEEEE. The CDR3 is CASRGTGGGDEQFF. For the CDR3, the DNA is TGTGCCAGCAGGGGGACAGGGGGCGGCGATGAGCAGTTCTTC.

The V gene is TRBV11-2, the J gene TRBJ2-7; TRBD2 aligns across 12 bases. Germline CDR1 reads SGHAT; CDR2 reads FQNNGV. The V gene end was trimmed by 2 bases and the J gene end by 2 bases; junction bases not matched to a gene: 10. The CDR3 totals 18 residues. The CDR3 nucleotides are TGTGCCAGCAGCTTATCGCTCCTAGCGGGAGGGCCGGCCTACGAGCAGTACTTC. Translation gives CASSLSLLAGGPAYEQYF.